A few counts support the clone carrying this T cell receptor beta chain. Its specificity is not known. The germline V gene has CDR1 SNHLY and CDR2 FYNNEI. Unmatched junction bases numbered 10, after V lost 6 bases and J lost 6 bases. The CDR3 is 16 amino acids. This record belongs to a study of cytomegalovirus exposure and HLA in healthy donors. The study's findings and limits: Cytomegalovirus-associated status was assigned to more than 150 TCR beta chains.

The PCR made use of 60 Vbeta and 13 Jbeta primers. The data were produced by immunoSEQ multiplex PCR, yet TCRdb's version contains in-frame clones alone and is incomplete. The sample holds fewer than 75,000 clones, 75% seen once. The chain carries TRBV2 and TRBJ2-1, with 11 nucleotides matching TRBD2. The material sequenced was PBMCs. The source of this sequence is a man in his 70s in good health and CMV-seronegative. The CDR3: CASRPSTSGRFNEQFF. The CDR3 region has the DNA TGTGCCAGCAGACCTTCTACTAGCGGGAGATTCAATGAGCAGTTCTTC.